These 15 T cell receptor beta chains originate from one sample sequenced in a study of beta chain features in type 1 diabetes. Expressed TCRB transcripts were sequenced because the isolated RNA had all been reverse transcribed beforehand. Assay used: immunoSEQ multiplex PCR; TCRdb lists only in-frame clones, some missing. In the table there are around 500,000 clones, roughly 10% of which are singletons. The sequencing input was naive CD4+ T cells from blood. The receptors were sampled from a woman aged 18-29 years in good health.

Turning to this clone: The CDR3 does not close with the conserved phenylalanine or tryptophan, likely indicating a read error. No DNA is shown, since the ends of the CDR3 on it are uncertain; the CDR3 is the one TCRdb lists. The chain couples TRBV19 to TRBJ2-3; the table assigns TRBD2, which was not confirmed against the DNA. The CDR3 sequence runs 12 residues, both termini included. CDR1 is LNHDA and CDR2 is SQIVND in the germline V gene (reference sequence). This CDR3 reads CASTPRIGALIL.

This clone was recorded a few times. The chain joins TRBV28 to TRBJ1-1, with D perhaps TRBD1 (5 bases). This CDR3 is built from 14 residues. Germline V lookup: CDR1 MDHEN, CDR2 SYDVKM. Trimming took off 2 bases at V and 2 bases at J, with 9 bases between the two ends. CDR3 loop: CASSLARGNTEAFF. CDR3 sequence (DNA): TGTGCCAGCAGTTTAGCAAGGGGTAACACTGAAGCTTTCTTT. The full variable domain, with the rest looked up from reference TRBV28 and TRBJ1-1, is DVKVTQSSRYLVKRTGEKVFLECVQDMDHENMFWYRQDPGLGLRLIYFSYDVKMKEKGDIPEGYSVSREKKERFSLILESASTNQTSMYLCASSLARGNTEAFFGQGTRLTVV.

This clone was seen only a few times. V usage is TRBV7-2 and J usage is TRBJ2-3; 12 bases match TRBD2. V shed 5 bases and J 10 bases; nucleotides not matched to a gene: 13. CDR1 SGHTA and CDR2 FQGNSA come from the germline V gene. The CDR3 extends over 16 amino acids. The CDR3 nucleotides are TGTGCCAGCAGCGCTCCTAGCGGGGGGGCCATGAAGGCGCAGTATTTT. It specifies CASSAPSGGAMKAQYF.

The rearrangement links TRBV27 to TRBJ2-1, with 9 bases lining up with TRBD2. Germline V gene data show CDR1 as MNHEY and CDR2 as SMNVEV (reference sequence). Losses at the gene ends were 6 bases for V and 0 bases for J; bases not matched to a gene: 3. This CDR3 region has 15 residues. CDR3 loop: CASRVLAGSYNEQFF. In nucleotides, the CDR3 is TGTGCCAGCAGAGTACTAGCGGGCTCCTACAATGAGCAGTTCTTC.

This clone was seen a handful of times. The V gene is TRBV28, the J gene TRBJ2-1; D may be TRBD1 (6 bases). The CDR3 is 16 amino acids. Trimming took off 5 bases at V and 5 bases at J, with 19 bases between the two ends. Germline V CDR1 and CDR2: MDHEN, SYDVKM. CDR3 residues: CASSLFRGAGNNEQFF. The CDR3 DNA follows: TGTGCCAGCAGTCTATTCAGGGGTGCTGGAAACAATGAGCAGTTCTTC.

In this sample, this clone turned up a few times. The genes are TRBV11-3 and TRBJ1-2; possibly TRBD1 for D (5 bases). Germline V CDR1 and CDR2: SGHNT, YENEEA. Trimming left V 5 bases short and J 3 bases short, with 16 bases between. CDR3 size: 15 residues. This CDR3 reads CASSRDSTEYYGYTF. DNA for the CDR3: TGTGCCAGCAGCCGCGACAGTACGGAGTACTATGGCTACACCTTC.

V gene TRBV5-4 combines with J gene TRBJ2-5; 9 positions match TRBD2. Germline V gene lookup returns CDR1 SGHNT and CDR2 YYREEE (reference sequence). CDR3 length: 18 amino acids. V lost 2 bases and J lost 5; bases outside the gene matches: 16. The CDR3, as DNA: TGTGCCAGCAGCTTTCTAGCGGGATTACCTGCTCGCGGCGAGACCCAGTACTTC. Amino acids: CASSFLAGLPARGETQYF.

V and J are TRBV2 and TRBJ1-2; 7 nucleotides align to TRBD1. Trimming removed 4 bases from V and 5 bases from J; junction bases left unmatched: 10. The germline V gene encodes CDR1 SNHLY and CDR2 FYNNEI. The CDR3 is 15 amino acids. CDR3 coding DNA: TGTGCCAGCAGTGGCGCGGTAGGGACAGCTTATGGCTACACCTTC. Amino acids: CASSGAVGTAYGYTF.

The chain couples TRBV7-2 to TRBJ2-7, with 7 bases identical to TRBD1. Germline lookup yields CDR1 SGHTA and CDR2 FQGNSA. Trimming removed 4 bases from V and 4 bases from J; junction bases left unmatched: 7. This CDR3 region has 14 residues. The CDR3 region is CASSSQGSGYEQYF. CDR3 in DNA: TGTGCCAGCAGCTCACAGGGGTCGGGGTACGAGCAGTACTTC.

This clone occurred a few times. V and J are TRBV4-1 and TRBJ2-7; D may match TRBD1 or TRBD2 (8 bases each). V was shortened by 3 bases and J by 0 bases, with 21 bases between the two germline ends. The germline V gene encodes CDR1 MGHRA and CDR2 YSYEKL. CDR3 size: 18 residues. The CDR3 is CASSHVCGGTGDSYEQYV. CDR3 nucleotides: TGCGCCAGCAGCCATGTCTGCGGGGGGACAGGAGACTCCTACGAGCAGTACGTC.

V usage is TRBV27 and J usage is TRBJ2-1, with TRBD1 as a possible D gene (5 bases). This CDR3 is 14 amino acids long. Germline V gene lookup returns CDR1 MNHEY and CDR2 SMNVEV (reference sequence). Trimming cost V 6 bases and J 5 bases, with 14 bases left between them. The CDR3 coding sequence is TGTGCCAGCAGCCAGGTAGGGGCGCACAATGAGCAGTTCTTC. Translated: CASSQVGAHNEQFF.

The chain couples TRBV11-3 to TRBJ2-2, with D hard to call. CDR1 is SGHNT, CDR2 YENEEA, per germline. This CDR3 is 10 amino acids long. Deletions cut 10 bases from V and 3 bases from J, with 3 bases between. The CDR3 bases are TGTGCCACCTACACCGGGGAGCTGTTTTTT. This translates into CATYTGELFF.

The chain has TRBV7-2 and TRBJ2-1; D not certain. Trimming shortened V by 0 bases and J by 9 bases, and 12 bases separated the two germline ends. CDR1 and CDR2 (germline): SGHTA, FQGNSA. The CDR3 is 14 amino acids. CDR3 DNA sequence: TGTGCCAGCAGCTTAGCTGGGTTCGGCGGTGAGCAGTTCTTC. Protein product: CASSLAGFGGEQFF.

This clone has a handful of counts. The chain couples TRBV7-8 to TRBJ2-7; 15 bases align to TRBD2. Germline lookup yields CDR1 SGHVS and CDR2 FQNEAQ. Trimming took 2 bases from V and 4 from J; bases not matched to a gene: 6. This CDR3 is 17 amino acids long. CDR3 sequence (DNA): TGTGCCAGCAGCTTATCCTACGGACTAGCGGGGGGGTACGAGCAGTACTTC. Encoded protein: CASSLSYGLAGGYEQYF.

This chain uses TRBV7-3 with TRBJ2-1, with 8 bases identical to TRBD1. The CDR3 has 14 amino acids. V lost 4 bases, J lost 8 bases, and 7 bases stayed unmatched. Germline lookup yields CDR1 SGHTA and CDR2 FQGTGA. CDR3 amino acids: CASSSLDREDEQFF. Here the CDR3 DNA reads TGTGCCAGCAGCTCCCTGGACAGGGAGGATGAGCAGTTCTTC.